These T cell receptor beta chains were read from a single sample in a study of cytomegalovirus exposure and HLA in healthy donors. Using immunoSEQ multiplex PCR, the repertoire was profiled, and TCRdb retains in-frame clones only, with some absent. Here the sample spans approximately 140,000 clones, 70% to 80% being singletons. Sequenced material: PBMCs. These TCRs come from a woman aged 60 to 75 in good health and CMV-seropositive. Each CDR3 is given with its conserved first and last residue. A D gene is named only where the DNA matches it firmly. Not every row has a clone size; where given, it reads once, few, many or a size class.

>TRBV6-5|TRBJ1-2|TRBD1|-
CASSYPGQVYGYTF
TGTGCCAGCAGTTACCCGGGACAGGTCTATGGCTACACCTTC
>TRBV25-1|TRBJ2-4|-|-
CASSEYRGEWNIQYF
TGTGCCAGCAGTGAATATCGCGGGGAATGGAACATTCAGTACTTC
>TRBV7-9|TRBJ1-1|TRBD1|-
CSSSLGGTGSNTEAFF
TGTTCCAGCAGCTTAGGGGGGACAGGGTCGAACACTGAAGCTTTCTTT
>TRBV5-6|TRBJ2-7|TRBD1|-
CASSPDRASYEQYF
TGTGCCAGCAGCCCCGACAGGGCCTCCTACGAGCAGTACTTC
>TRBV18|TRBJ1-1|-|once
CASSPSLPGTHTEAFF
TGTGCCAGCTCACCAAGCCTCCCTGGGACACACACTGAAGCTTTCTTT
>TRBV15|TRBJ1-3|-|once
CATSRDQAGGNTIYF
TGTGCCACCAGCAGAGATCAAGCAGGAGGAAACACCATATATTTT
>TRBV2|TRBJ2-7|TRBD1|-
CASTAGSRGPSYEQYF
TGTGCCAGCACCGCGGGTTCGAGGGGGCCCTCCTACGAGCAGTACTTC
>TRBV11-3|TRBJ2-3|TRBD2|-
CASSLGPSGGEDTQYF
TGTGCCAGCAGCTTAGGGCCTAGCGGGGGGGAAGATACGCAGTATTTT
>TRBV10-3|TRBJ2-7|-|few
CAISDSSVDEQYF
TGTGCCATCAGTGACTCTTCTGTCGACGAGCAGTACTTC
>TRBV13|TRBJ2-2|TRBD1|few
CASSLARDSYTGELFF
TGTGCCAGCAGCTTAGCCCGGGACAGTTACACCGGGGAGCTGTTTTTT
>TRBV11-3|TRBJ2-2|TRBD2|-
CASSLGLAGAGLFF
TGTGCCAGCAGCTTAGGCCTAGCGGGGGCTGGGCTGTTTTTT
>TRBV11-2|TRBJ2-3|TRBD1|few
CASSLGQGDTQYF
TGTGCCAGCAGCTTAGGACAGGGAGATACGCAGTATTTT
>TRBV7-9|TRBJ2-7|-|-
CATTGKEGPSYEQYF
TGTGCCACCACAGGGAAAGAGGGGCCCTCCTACGAGCAGTACTTC
>TRBV6-5|TRBJ2-7|TRBD1|-
CASSLVQGAYEQYF
TGTGCCAGCAGTTTGGTGCAGGGGGCATACGAGCAGTACTTC
>TRBV2|TRBJ1-5|-|few
CASSEVGRGNQPQHF
TGTGCCAGCAGTGAAGTCGGCAGGGGAAATCAGCCCCAGCATTTT
>TRBV5-1|TRBJ2-1|-|few
CASSSDRSSRSNEQFF
TGCGCCAGCAGCTCTGACAGGTCCTCAAGGTCCAATGAGCAGTTCTTC
>TRBV27|TRBJ2-1|-|-
CATGEAFGEQFF
TGTGCCACCGGCGAGGCCTTCGGTGAGCAGTTCTTC
>TRBV6-5|TRBJ1-1|TRBD1|-
CASSLQGAFHTEAFF
TGTGCCAGCAGCCTCCAGGGGGCCTTCCACACTGAAGCTTTCTTT
>TRBV7-9|TRBJ2-7|TRBD2|-
CASSTTRLAGGLPSYEQYF
TGTGCCAGCAGCACGACAAGACTAGCGGGGGGCCTACCCTCCTACGAGCAGTACTTC
>TRBV19|TRBJ2-5|TRBD1|-
CASSLITGGAGETQYF
TGTGCCAGTAGCCTTATTACAGGGGGCGCGGGGGAGACCCAGTACTTC
>TRBV5-4|TRBJ1-6|TRBD1|-
CASSRDSSSYNSPLHF
TGTGCCAGCAGTCGGGACAGCAGCTCCTATAATTCACCCCTCCACTTT
>TRBV20-1|TRBJ1-1|-|few
CSGTPNTEAFF
TGCAGCGGGACACCGAACACTGAAGCTTTCTTT
>TRBV7-3|TRBJ2-3|TRBD2|-
CASRTSGGSDTQYF
TGTGCCAGTCGGACTAGCGGGGGTTCAGATACGCAGTATTTT
>TRBV7-2|TRBJ2-7|TRBD1|-
CASSSGTGYEQYF
TGTGCCAGCAGCTCCGGGACAGGTTACGAGCAGTACTTC
>TRBV20-1|TRBJ2-7|-|-
CSVRPYYEQYF
TGCAGTGTCCGTCCCTACTACGAGCAGTACTTC
>TRBV12-5|TRBJ2-7|TRBD1|-
CASGQHRTGVGYEQYF
TGTGCTAGTGGGCAACATAGGACAGGGGTGGGCTACGAGCAGTACTTC
>TRBV5-6|TRBJ1-2|-|few
CASSLDVGRSGYTF
TGTGCCAGCAGCTTGGATGTGGGGAGGTCTGGCTACACCTTC
>TRBV5-1|TRBJ2-5|TRBD2|-
CASSSSYYGGGLSETQYF
TGCGCCAGCAGCTCCAGTTACTACGGGGGGGGCTTGAGCGAGACCCAGTACTTC
>TRBV5-1|TRBJ1-5|-|-
CASSPSPELQPQHF
TGCGCCAGCAGCCCATCCCCCGAACTGCAGCCCCAGCATTTT
>TRBV7-6|TRBJ2-2|TRBD1|-
CASSQGQATGELFF
TGTGCCAGCAGCCAGGGACAGGCCACCGGGGAGCTGTTTTTT
>TRBV6-1|TRBJ2-1|TRBD2|once
CASSEAMLAGGPGNEQFF
TGTGCCAGCAGTGAAGCGATGCTAGCGGGGGGGCCGGGTAATGAGCAGTTCTTC
>TRBV7-8|TRBJ1-5|-|-
CASSLARDWQPQHF
TGTGCCAGCAGCTTAGCCAGGGATTGGCAGCCCCAGCATTTT
>TRBV6-1|TRBJ1-5|TRBD1|-
CASSEGQPGGQPQHF
TGTGCCAGCAGTGAGGGACAGCCTGGAGGTCAGCCCCAGCATTTT
>TRBV6-1|TRBJ1-1|-|few
CAYEEQGGTEAFF
TGTGCCTACGAGGAACAGGGCGGCACTGAAGCTTTCTTT
>TRBV5-1|TRBJ2-5|-|-
CASRVTPPGQGQETQYF
TGCGCCAGCAGGGTCACCCCCCCCGGGCAGGGCCAAGAGACCCAGTACTTC
>TRBV9|TRBJ1-2|TRBD1|few
CASSVGKTGINYGYTF
TGTGCCAGCAGCGTAGGAAAGACAGGGATTAACTATGGCTACACCTTC
>TRBV12-5|TRBJ2-5|TRBD2|-
CASGFAGEETQYF
TGTGCTAGTGGTTTCGCGGGGGAAGAGACCCAGTACTTC
>TRBV7-2|TRBJ2-3|TRBD2|-
CASSAGTSHADTQYF
TGTGCCAGCAGCGCCGGGACTAGCCATGCAGATACGCAGTATTTT
>TRBV11-2|TRBJ2-5|-|-
CASSLNQARETQYF
TGTGCCAGCAGCTTAAATCAGGCTCGCGAGACCCAGTACTTC
>TRBV6-6|TRBJ1-5|-|-
CASSRQFSNQPQHF
TGTGCCAGCAGTCGACAGTTTAGCAATCAGCCCCAGCATTTT
>TRBV5-6|TRBJ2-7|-|-
CASNKPGLSSYEQYF
TGTGCCAGCAACAAACCGGGACTTAGCTCCTACGAGCAGTACTTC
>TRBV29-1|TRBJ1-6|TRBD1|-
CSAGGSGSPLHF
TGCAGCGCAGGGGGGTCCGGTTCACCCCTCCACTTT
>TRBV18|TRBJ2-5|-|-
CASSPSGLELETQYF
TGTGCCAGCTCACCATCGGGTTTGGAGTTGGAGACCCAGTACTTC
>TRBV4-2|TRBJ2-3|-|few
CASSLRSAPILTDTQYF
TGTGCCAGCAGCCTTCGGAGCGCCCCGATCCTCACAGATACGCAGTATTTT
>TRBV2|TRBJ2-7|-|-
CASVRGFSSYEQYF
TGTGCCAGCGTGCGGGGCTTTAGCTCCTACGAGCAGTACTTC
>TRBV2|TRBJ2-5|-|-
CASTWGRGDETQYF
TGTGCCAGCACCTGGGGCAGGGGTGATGAGACCCAGTACTTC